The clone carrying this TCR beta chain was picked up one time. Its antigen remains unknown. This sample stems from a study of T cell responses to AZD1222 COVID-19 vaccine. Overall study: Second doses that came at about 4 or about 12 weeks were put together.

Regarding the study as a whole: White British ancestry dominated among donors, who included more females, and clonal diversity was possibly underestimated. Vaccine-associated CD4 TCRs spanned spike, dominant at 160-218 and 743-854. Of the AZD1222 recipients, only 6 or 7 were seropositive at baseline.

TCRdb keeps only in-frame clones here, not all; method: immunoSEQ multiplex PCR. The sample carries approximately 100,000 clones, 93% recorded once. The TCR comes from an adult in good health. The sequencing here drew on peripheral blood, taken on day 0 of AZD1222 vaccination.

The CDR3 nucleotides are TGTGCCTGGAGTGCCTTCGGCCCAGATACGCAGTATTTT. Encoded protein: CAWSAFGPDTQYF. The rearrangement uses TRBV30 and TRBJ2-3; no clear D gene. Per the germline V gene, CDR1 is GTSNPN and CDR2 is SVGIG (reference sequence). The CDR3 length is 13 residues. Deletions cut 1 base from V and 4 bases from J, with 9 bases between.